The rows below give T cell receptor beta chains drawn from one sample of a study of tumor-infiltrating lymphocytes in glioblastoma multiforme. TCRdb redid the calling of the multiplex PCR reads with MiXCR, one entry per CDR3 protein. The top ten clones hold under 30% of a sample with 9,500 to 13,000 distinct CDR3 sequences, just over 65% of them seen once. The sequencing input was brain tumor tissue. These receptors were taken from a male donor with glioblastoma. Both conserved end residues are trimmed from each CDR3.

j_call v_call cdr3_aa
TRBJ2-7 TRBV11-2 ASSLVSDSYEQY
TRBJ2-4 TRBV20-1 SARDPGRGIRKTKNIQY
TRBJ2-5 TRBV11-3 ASSLLGTGRETQY
TRBJ2-7 TRBV10-3 VISETSGRLIYEQY
TRBJ2-5 TRBV2 ASSPTAGRQY
TRBJ2-3 TRBV20-1 SAKAGTNTDTQY
TRBJ2-1 TRBV11-3 ASSSTGEGEQF
TRBJ2-2 TRBV11-3 ASSLGPTGELF
TRBJ1-1 TRBV6-1 ASSYRWYTEAF
TRBJ1-3 TRBV4-2 ASSQVGPGRRNTIY
TRBJ2-1 TRBV6-5 ASSYSYRGSSYNEQF
TRBJ2-1 TRBV7-9 ASSLNGLANSYNVQF
TRBJ2-1 TRBV29-1 SELTLLATYNEQF
TRBJ2-3 TRBV6-5 ASATSGRAVSTDTQY
TRBJ2-3 TRBV10-3 AIRESGGTDTQY
TRBJ2-2 TRBV7-8 ASSIDRGTRELL
TRBJ2-2 TRBV10-3 AISRTSGDYGELF
TRBJ1-5 TRBV6-2/TRBV6-3 ATGYSNQSQH
TRBJ1-6 TRBV20-1 SAREGEGSPLH
TRBJ2-7 TRBV6-1 ASSEVSGSSYEQY
TRBJ2-3 TRBV6-4 ASSPELSTDTQY
TRBJ1-1 TRBV4-1 AICQEISTEAS
TRBJ2-5 TRBV29-1 SVESTSRRLETQY
TRBJ1-2 TRBV11-2 ASSLGTLYGYT
TRBJ2-7 TRBV7-9 ASSLRDNSYEQY
TRBJ1-1 TRBV20-1 SARNPQGGPEAF
TRBJ2-3 TRBV7-2 ASSQLTSTDTQY
TRBJ2-2 TRBV6-5 AGSYAGRGEPF
TRBJ1-2 TRBV28 ASNSGHHYGYT
TRBJ2-2 TRBV5-1 ASSEMGQYFGELF
TRBJ2-5 TRBV20-1 SARSFVLGGFGDTKY
TRBJ2-5 TRBV29-1 SVSGGLDGGETQY
TRBJ1-3 TRBV6-5 ASINLGTGGLLGGNTIY
TRBJ1-2 TRBV11-2 ASSLYSDYGYT
TRBJ2-7 TRBV6-1 ASGSGQADEQY
TRBJ1-2 TRBV5-6 ASSVRENYGYT